The entry below describes one T cell receptor beta chain. Isolation of PBMCs gave at least 7 million cells per sample. This specimen comes from a study of blood T cells in healthy people across ages. Overall study context: With template switching, about one barcoded beta molecule was captured per two T cells.

A sample-barcoded 5' primer and a J-beta primer mix were used in a second PCR of roughly 6 to 11 cycles. In TCRdb, the 5' RACE reads were re-called with MiXCR into one record per CDR3 protein. The sample contains about 680,000 distinct CDR3 sequences, about 52% of which appear only once. The sample taken for sequencing was blood. This receptor was identified in an older woman in good health.

CDR3 DNA sequence: TGTGCCAGCAGCTTAGAAGGCGGGACCCAGTACTTC. Translation: CASSLEGGTQYF. The rearrangement joins TRBV7-9 to TRBJ2-5; D is unresolved. From germline, CDR1 is SEHNR and CDR2 FQNEAQ (reference sequence). The V and J ends lost 1 base and 7 bases respectively, with 7 bases between them. The CDR3 totals 12 residues.